Shown below are 20 T cell receptor beta chains from a single sample sequenced in a study of blood T cells in healthy people across ages (dated by TCRdb to the mid-2010s). Library prep was done by 5' RACE. Reads for this sample came from an Illumina HiSeq 2500. The second PCR ran for roughly 7 to 12 cycles and used a J-beta primer mix along with a sample-barcoded 5' primer. Using fastp trimming at Q25 and MiXCR clonotype assembly, TCRdb reanalyzed the public sequencing data and kept in-frame beta chains. CDR3 protein sequences are deduplicated, and each keeps its most common genes and DNA. This sample gives 1,100,000 or so distinct CDR3 sequences in total; more than 35% of them show up just once. Clones ranked in the top ten supply about 19% of the sample. Input material: blood. Receptors were obtained from an older woman in good health.

The chain carries TRBV20-1 and TRBJ1-1, with 8 bases that match TRBD1. The CDR3 is made up of 17 amino acids. J lost 5 bases, V lost 0 bases, and 14 bases had no gene match. The germline CDR1 and CDR2 sequences are DFQATT and SNEGSKA (reference sequence). CDR3 protein: CSARDPGRGRWGTEAFF. The CDR3 bases are TGCAGTGCTAGAGACCCGGGCAGGGGGCGATGGGGAACTGAAGCTTTCTTT.

This clonotype has more than one count but fewer than ten. The chain couples TRBV20-1 to TRBJ2-2; 10 nucleotides line up with TRBD2. Germline V gene lookup returns CDR1 DFQATT and CDR2 SNEGSKA (reference sequence). The CDR3 extends over 14 amino acids. V shed 5 bases, J shed 2 bases, and the junction held 2 bases outside the gene matches. The DNA of the CDR3 is TGCAGTGCTCGGACTAGCGGCAACACCGGGGAGCTGTTTTTT. Its translation is CSARTSGNTGELFF.

In its sample, this clonotype was seen a few times. The chain couples TRBV11-2 to TRBJ2-1, with a tentative D call TRBD2 (6 bases). The V end was cut by 1 base, the J end by 4 bases, with 20 bases between. This CDR3 region has 18 residues. Germline CDR1 is SGHAT and CDR2 is FQNNGV. CDR3 region: CASSLVGLGTRRYNEQFF. For the CDR3, the DNA is TGTGCCAGCAGCTTAGTGGGACTCGGAACTAGGAGGTACAATGAGCAGTTCTTC.

Points on this clonotype: The junction departs from the called germline gene at one end, perhaps through a read error. V gene TRBV11-1 combines with J gene TRBJ2-1; 10 positions match TRBD2. This CDR3 spans 18 amino acids. CDR1 SGHAT and CDR2 FQDESV come from the germline V gene (reference sequence). CDR3 in amino acids: CASSSSSGSYLRYDEQFF. Written as DNA, the CDR3 is TGTGCCAGCAGCTCCTCTAGCGGGAGTTACCTCCGCTACGATGAGCAGTTCTTC. Using reference TRBV11-1 and TRBJ2-1 for the parts outside the CDR3, the full variable domain is EAEVAQSPRYKITEKSQAVAFWCDPISGHATLYWYRQILGQGPELLVQFQDESVVDDSQLPKDRFSAERLKGVDSTLKIQPAELGDSAMYLCASSSSSGSYLRYDEQFFGPGTRLTVL.

The rearrangement joins TRBV5-6 to TRBJ1-5; D possibly corresponds to TRBD1 (5 bases). CDR3 length: 17 amino acids. Germline values: CDR1 SGHDT, CDR2 YYEEEE. V lost 6 bases and J lost 1, with 20 bases in between. This chain's CDR3 is CASTSRMGVGSNQPQHF. The CDR3 DNA follows: TGTGCCAGCACCTCCCGGATGGGGGTCGGGAGCAATCAGCCCCAGCATTTT.

The CDR3, as DNA: TGCGCCAGCAGCCCCACCTTAGCGGGAGGGATCAGCTCCTACAATGAGCAGTTCTTC. Protein: CASSPTLAGGISSYNEQFF. This rearrangement joins TRBV4-3 to TRBJ2-1, with 11 nucleotides matching TRBD2. Germline V lookup: CDR1 LGHNA, CDR2 YSLEER. Trimming cost V 4 bases and J 0 bases; bases outside gene matches: 11. The length of the CDR3 is 19 residues.

This clonotype was recorded a few times. This sequence joins TRBV27 and TRBJ2-3, with 10 bases lining up with TRBD1. The V segment lost 5 bases and the J segment 6 bases; nucleotides outside the gene matches: 8. CDR3 size: 15 residues. Germline values: CDR1 MNHEY, CDR2 SMNVEV (reference sequence). CDR3 bases: TGTGCCAGCAGTCCTAGGACAGGGGGTAAGGATACGCAGTATTTT. Its protein product is CASSPRTGGKDTQYF.

V usage is TRBV14 and J usage is TRBJ1-5, with 9 bases lining up with TRBD1. Germline V CDR1 and CDR2: SGHDN, FVKESK. V trimming: 3 bases; J trimming: 4 bases; junction bases outside the gene matches: 7. This CDR3 has 16 amino acids. CDR3 loop: CASSHSQGADNQPQHF. The CDR3 DNA is TGTGCCAGCAGCCACTCACAGGGGGCCGATAATCAGCCCCAGCATTTT.

This clonotype was observed a handful of times. The chain couples TRBV29-1 to TRBJ2-5, with 10 bases fitting TRBD2. Germline V gene lookup returns CDR1 SQVTM and CDR2 ANQGSEA. Unmatched junction bases numbered 17, after V lost 2 bases and J lost 2 bases. The CDR3 has 19 residues. DNA for the CDR3: TGCAGCGTTGAAACGGGGGCCCTTGAGCGGGAGGGCATACAAGAGACCCAGTACTTC. It codes for CSVETGALEREGIQETQYF.

The rearrangement joins TRBV11-1 to TRBJ2-5; D gene uncertain. The J call may not be correct, given that the DNA end is closer to TRBJ2-7. The CDR3 extends over 14 amino acids. Germline CDR1 reads SGHAT; CDR2 reads FQDESV (reference sequence). The CDR3 bases are TGTGCCAGCAGCTTTAGGTTGCAACCGTACGAGCAGTACTTC. Translating gives CASSFRLQPYEQYF.

The J gene is TRBJ2-7, the V gene TRBV5-6; D is possibly TRBD1 (6 bases). From germline, CDR1 is SGHDT and CDR2 YYEEEE. The CDR3 contains 14 residues. Trimming cost V 4 bases and J 3 bases, with 14 bases left between them. CDR3 residues: CASSPDRQHYEQYF. CDR3 sequence (DNA): TGTGCCAGCAGCCCGGACAGACAGCACTACGAGCAGTACTTC. Full variable domain (missing parts from reference TRBV5-6 and TRBJ2-7): DAGVTQSPTHLIKTRGQQVTLRCSPKSGHDTVSWYQQALGQGPQFIFQYYEEEERQRGNFPDRFSGHQFPNYSSELNVNALLLGDSALYLCASSPDRQHYEQYFGPGTRLTVT.

As regards this clonotype: A junction end diverges from the germline sequence, so it may reflect a read error. The chain has TRBV20-1 and TRBJ1-2; D is uncertain. CDR3 size: 13 residues. Germline CDR1 reads DFQATT; CDR2 reads SNEGSKA (reference sequence). DNA for the CDR3: TGCAGTGCTAGAGAGTTTACCGACTATGGCAACACCTTC. Translation gives CSAREFTDYGNTF.

This chain joins TRBV29-1 and TRBJ1-6; 10 bases map to TRBD1. The CDR3 is made up of 12 amino acids. From germline, CDR1 is SQVTM and CDR2 ANQGSEA. CDR3 loop: CRRDRGGSPLHF. The CDR3 bases are TGCAGGCGGGACAGGGGAGGCTCACCCCTCCACTTT.

This clonotype has just a few counts. V usage is TRBV5-1 and J usage is TRBJ2-5; D unresolved. Looked up from germline, CDR1 is SGHRS and CDR2 is YFSETQ. This CDR3 spans 15 amino acids. Trimming removed 0 bases from V and 0 bases from J, with 9 bases in between. The CDR3 DNA is TGCGCCAGCAGCTTGGGTAGGGCGTACCAAGAGACCCAGTACTTC. This codes for CASSLGRAYQETQYF.

The chain carries TRBV10-2 and TRBJ2-4; 7 bases match TRBD1. This CDR3 region has 12 residues. The V gene end was trimmed by 10 bases and the J gene end by 1 base; junction bases not matched to a gene: 1. Germline V CDR1 and CDR2: WSHSY, SAAADI. CDR3 in amino acids: CATRGAKNIQYF. The CDR3 DNA sequence: TGCGCCACCAGGGGGGCCAAAAACATTCAGTACTTC.

This clonotype has more than one count but fewer than ten. This chain joins TRBV5-1 and TRBJ2-5; D possibly corresponds to TRBD1 (6 bases). Near its end, the DNA agrees better with TRBJ2-7, so the J call may be wrong. Germline V gene sequence: CDR1 SGHRS, CDR2 YFSETQ. The CDR3 is made up of 15 amino acids. The CDR3 DNA follows: TGCGCCAGCAGCTTGGTGGGGACAAAAGGGGACGAGCAGTACTTC. It specifies CASSLVGTKGDEQYF.

Comments on this clonotype: The junction shows a germline mismatch at one end, possibly a read error. The V gene is TRBV20-1, the J gene TRBJ2-5, with D uncertain. The CDR3 totals 18 residues. CDR1 and CDR2 from the germline V gene are DFQATT and SNEGSKA (reference sequence). The CDR3 nucleotides are TGCAGTGTTAGAGATTTTTCCCGCCCAGCTAAGTACCAAGAGACCCAGTACTTC. Amino acid sequence: CSVRDFSRPAKYQETQYF.

The chain uses TRBV7-9 and TRBJ2-1; maybe TRBD1 (5 bases). This CDR3 has 16 amino acids. Germline values: CDR1 SEHNR, CDR2 FQNEAQ (reference sequence). Trimming took off 0 bases at V and 9 bases at J, with 18 bases between the two ends. The CDR3 sequence is CASSLAQDLSMGEQFF. CDR3 nucleotide sequence: TGTGCCAGCAGCTTAGCACAGGACCTCTCTATGGGTGAGCAGTTCTTC. Full variable domain (remainder filled in from reference TRBV7-9 and TRBJ2-1): DTGVSQNPRHKITKRGQNVTFRCDPISEHNRLYWYRQTLGQGPEFLTYFQNEAQLEKSRLLSDRFSAERPKGSFSTLEIQRTEQGDSAMYLCASSLAQDLSMGEQFFGPGTRLTVL.

V is TRBV5-1 and J is TRBJ1-1, with 8 bases identical to TRBD1. V gave up 5 bases and J gave up 3 bases; unmatched junction bases: 6. CDR1 and CDR2 from the germline V gene are SGHRS and YFSETQ. The length of the CDR3 is 14 residues. CDR3 residues: CASRRQGMDTEAFF. CDR3 bases: TGCGCCAGCAGGAGACAGGGGATGGACACTGAAGCTTTCTTT. The complete variable domain, with remaining parts taken from reference TRBV5-1 and TRBJ1-1, reads KAGVTQTPRYLIKTRGQQVTLSCSPISGHRSVSWYQQTPGQGLQFLFEYFSETQRNKGNFPGRFSGRQFSNSRSEMNVSTLELGDSALYLCASRRQGMDTEAFFGQGTRLTVV.

The chain joins TRBV10-3 to TRBJ1-5; D may be TRBD1 (5 bases). Per germline, CDR1 ENHRY and CDR2 SYGVKD. CDR3 length: 13 amino acids. V gave up 2 bases and J gave up 5 bases, with 7 bases separating them. Here the CDR3 DNA reads TGTGCCATCAGTGAGGGGGGGGATCAGCCCCAGCATTTT. Translating it yields CAISEGGDQPQHF.